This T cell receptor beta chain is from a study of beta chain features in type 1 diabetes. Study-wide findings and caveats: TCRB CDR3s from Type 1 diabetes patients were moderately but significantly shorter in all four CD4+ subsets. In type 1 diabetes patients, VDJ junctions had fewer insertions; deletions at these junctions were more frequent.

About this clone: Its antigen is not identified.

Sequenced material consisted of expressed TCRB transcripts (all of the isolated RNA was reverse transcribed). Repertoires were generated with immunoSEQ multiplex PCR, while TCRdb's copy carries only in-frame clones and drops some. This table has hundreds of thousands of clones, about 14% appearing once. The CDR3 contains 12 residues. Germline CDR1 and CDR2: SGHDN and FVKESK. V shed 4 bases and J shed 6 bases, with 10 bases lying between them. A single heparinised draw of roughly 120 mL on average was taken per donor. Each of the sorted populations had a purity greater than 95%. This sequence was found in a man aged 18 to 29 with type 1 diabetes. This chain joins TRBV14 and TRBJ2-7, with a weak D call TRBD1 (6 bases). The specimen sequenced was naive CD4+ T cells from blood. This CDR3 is CASSRTVSEQYF. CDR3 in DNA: TGTGCCAGCAGCCGGACAGTTTCCGAGCAGTACTTC.